This TCR beta chain comes out of a study of T cell responses to AZD1222 COVID-19 vaccine. Using immunoSEQ multiplex PCR, the repertoire was profiled, and TCRdb retains in-frame clones only, with some absent. The top ten hold less than 1.6% of the sample, which has over 150,000 clones, approximately 90% seen once. With 5 bases clipped from V and 1 base from J, the junction kept 10 bases outside the gene matches. CDR1 is SGHNT, CDR2 YENEEA, per germline. The CDR3 length is 17 residues. The input for sequencing was peripheral blood, taken on day 0 of AZD1222 vaccination. The chain links TRBV11-3 to TRBJ2-4; 8 nucleotides match TRBD1. This clonotype originated in an adult in good health. DNA of the CDR3: TGTGCCAGCAGCACCTCCCCGGACAGGGAGGCCAAAAACATTCAGTACTTC. It encodes CASSTSPDREAKNIQYF.